This T cell receptor (beta chain) was identified during a study of T cell clonotyping in hematopoietic cell transplantation. Whole-study context: Cytoreduction preceded collection of pretransplant recipient samples.

As to time point: recipient sample about 28 days before transplant, after cytoreduction. TCRdb keeps only in-frame clones here, not all; method: immunoSEQ multiplex PCR. There are tens of thousands of clones in the sample; 96% occur only once, and roughly 1.7% lies in the top ten. In the case of this clone: Its antigen is still unknown.

The CDR3 spans 14 residues. Trimming removed 4 bases from V and 4 bases from J; junction bases left unmatched: 7. Germline-derived CDR1 and CDR2 are MGHRA and YSYEKL. Overall study results and limits: Recipient TCR diversity dropped after transplant; expanded clonotypes rose from day 30 to 180. Broader posttransplant TCR repertoire diversity was predicted by graft donor and pretransplant recipient Inverse Simpson Index values.

This receptor was identified in a woman aged 45-65 years with acute myeloid leukemia. Some clones in this sample may be carry-over from other donors' samples. The chain uses TRBV4-1 and TRBJ2-7; 7 bases map to TRBD1. The material was peripheral blood mononuclear cells, obtained before stem cell transplant. For the CDR3, the DNA is TGCGCCAGCAGCCCGACCGGGACAGTATACGAGCAGTACTTC. This gives the protein CASSPTGTVYEQYF.